This TCR beta chain was sequenced during a study of human T cells and chemical hapten exposure. From the RACE reads, TCRdb called clonotypes with MiXCR, one entry per CDR3 protein. The repertoire holds 330,000 or so distinct CDR3 sequences, with about 6% as singletons. Germline loops: CDR1 ENHRY, CDR2 SYGVKD. The CDR3 runs 12 residues. Between the trimmed V and J ends, which lost 1 base and 10 bases, there was a span of 7 bases. Time point denoted: patch test 2, 6 weeks after DPC sensitization. Treatment indicated: therapeutic diphenylcyclopropenone sensitization with weekly scalp DPC. The specimen was whole blood, collected in connection with sensitization to the hapten diphenylcyclopropenone (DPC). The chain recombines TRBV10-3 with TRBJ2-2, with a weak D call TRBD1 (5 bases). The receptor was derived from a woman younger than 30 with alopecia areata. Some clones in this sample may be carry-over from other donors' samples. CDR3 DNA: TGTGCCATCAGTGAGTTCAGGGAGGAGCTGTTTTTT. This encodes CAISEFREELFF.